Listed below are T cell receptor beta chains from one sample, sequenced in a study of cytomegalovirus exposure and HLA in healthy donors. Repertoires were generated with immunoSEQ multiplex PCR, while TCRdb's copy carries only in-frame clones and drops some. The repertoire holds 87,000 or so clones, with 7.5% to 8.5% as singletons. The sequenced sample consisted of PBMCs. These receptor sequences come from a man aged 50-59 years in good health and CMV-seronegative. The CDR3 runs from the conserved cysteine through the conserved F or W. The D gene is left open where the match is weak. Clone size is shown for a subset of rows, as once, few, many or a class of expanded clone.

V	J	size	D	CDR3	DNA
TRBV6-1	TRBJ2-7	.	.	CASTQQDRKGYF	TGTGCCAGCACCCAACAGGACAGAAAGGGGTACTTC
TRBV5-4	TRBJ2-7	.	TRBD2	CASSVGTSGPLGREQYF	TGTGCCAGCAGCGTAGGGACTAGCGGGCCCCTCGGACGCGAGCAGTACTTC
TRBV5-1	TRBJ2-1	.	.	CASSLIPGDMGYNEQFF	TGCGCCAGCAGCTTGATCCCTGGTGACATGGGTTACAATGAGCAGTTCTTC
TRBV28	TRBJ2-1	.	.	CASNPRWIYNEQFF	TGTGCCAGCAATCCCAGGTGGATATACAATGAGCAGTTCTTC
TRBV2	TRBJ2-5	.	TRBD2	CASSELAGGALKETQYF	TGTGCCAGCAGTGAACTAGCGGGCGGGGCTCTCAAAGAGACCCAGTACTTC
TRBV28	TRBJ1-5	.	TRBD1	CASSPRGQGGYQPQHF	TGTGCCAGCAGTCCAAGGGGACAGGGGGGATATCAGCCCCAGCATTTT
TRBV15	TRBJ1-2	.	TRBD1	CATRPGQGNYGYTF	TGTGCCACCAGGCCGGGACAGGGCAACTATGGCTACACCTTC
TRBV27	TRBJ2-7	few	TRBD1	CASSRSLTGVSYEQYF	TGTGCCAGCAGTCGATCCTTAACAGGGGTGTCCTACGAGCAGTACTTC
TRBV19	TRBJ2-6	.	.	CASSEAGNLVSGANVLTF	TGTGCCAGTAGCGAAGCCGGGAACTTGGTATCTGGGGCCAACGTCCTGACTTTC
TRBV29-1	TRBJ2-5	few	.	CSVEGGVARETQYF	TGCAGCGTTGAAGGGGGGGTAGCACGGGAGACCCAGTACTTC
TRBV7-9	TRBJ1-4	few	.	CASSLGEANGEKLFF	TGTGCCAGCAGCTTAGGTGAGGCCAACGGGGAAAAACTGTTTTTT
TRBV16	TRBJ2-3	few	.	CASSPGLDTQYF	TGTGCCAGCAGCCCGGGACTAGATACGCAGTATTTT
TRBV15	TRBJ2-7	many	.	CATSRDNRDEQYF	TGTGCCACCAGCAGAGATAACCGGGACGAGCAGTACTTC
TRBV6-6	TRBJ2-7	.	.	CASSYDSSAYEQYF	TGTGCCAGCAGTTACGACAGTTCTGCCTACGAGCAGTACTTC
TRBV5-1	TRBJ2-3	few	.	CASSFGQASLTQYF	TGCGCCAGCAGCTTTGGGCAGGCCTCCCTTACGCAGTATTTT
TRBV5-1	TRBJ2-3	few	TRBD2	CASSPTGLALDTQYF	TGCGCCAGCAGTCCTACTGGACTAGCCTTAGATACGCAGTATTTT
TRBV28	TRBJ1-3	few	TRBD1	CASSSGQFSGNTIYF	TGTGCCAGCAGCTCGGGACAGTTCTCTGGAAACACCATATATTTT
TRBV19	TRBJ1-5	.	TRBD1	CASSILRGQSLNQPQHF	TGTGCCAGTAGTATTTTACGGGGACAGAGTCTCAATCAGCCCCAGCATTTT
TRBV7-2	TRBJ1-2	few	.	CASSFTDSNYGYTF	TGTGCCAGCAGCTTCACAGATTCTAACTATGGCTACACCTTC
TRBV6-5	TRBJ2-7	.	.	CASTSFPDSYEQYF	TGTGCCAGCACCTCCTTTCCAGACAGCTACGAGCAGTACTTC
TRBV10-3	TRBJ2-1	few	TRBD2	CAISALTSGGGYEQFF	TGTGCCATCAGTGCACTGACTAGCGGGGGGGGTTATGAGCAGTTCTTC
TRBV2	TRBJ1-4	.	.	CASSEGRTTNEKLFF	TGTGCCAGCAGTGAAGGGCGGACAACTAATGAAAAACTGTTTTTT
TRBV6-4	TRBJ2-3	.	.	CASSHDSSPTDTQYF	TGTGCCAGCAGTCACGACAGTTCCCCCACAGATACGCAGTATTTT
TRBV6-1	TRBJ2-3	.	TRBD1	CASSGTGGADTQYF	TGTGCCAGCAGTGGGACAGGGGGCGCAGATACGCAGTATTTT
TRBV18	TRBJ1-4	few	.	CASSPVIGAQNEKLFF	TGTGCCAGCTCACCAGTAATTGGGGCGCAGAATGAAAAACTGTTTTTT
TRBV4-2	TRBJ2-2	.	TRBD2	CASTSGAGVTTGELFF	TGTGCCAGCACCTCCGGGGCGGGAGTAACCACCGGGGAGCTGTTTTTT
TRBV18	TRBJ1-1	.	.	CASSSGLPEAFF	TGTGCCAGCTCCTCGGGACTTCCTGAAGCTTTCTTT
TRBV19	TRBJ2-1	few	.	CASKDVGGLAANEQFF	TGTGCCAGTAAGGATGTAGGGGGATTAGCAGCAAATGAGCAGTTCTTC
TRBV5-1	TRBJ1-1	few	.	CASSLGGAVTEAFF	TGCGCCAGCAGCTTGGGGGGCGCGGTCACTGAAGCTTTCTTT
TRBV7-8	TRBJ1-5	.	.	CASRDNSNQPQHF	TGTGCCAGCAGAGACAATAGCAATCAGCCCCAGCATTTT
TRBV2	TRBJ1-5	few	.	CASTLGATGNQPQHF	TGTGCCAGCACTCTAGGGGCGACGGGCAATCAGCCCCAGCATTTT
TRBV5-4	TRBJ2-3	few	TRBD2	CASSLRLAGGNTDTQYF	TGTGCCAGCAGCTTGCGCTTAGCGGGGGGCAACACAGATACGCAGTATTTT